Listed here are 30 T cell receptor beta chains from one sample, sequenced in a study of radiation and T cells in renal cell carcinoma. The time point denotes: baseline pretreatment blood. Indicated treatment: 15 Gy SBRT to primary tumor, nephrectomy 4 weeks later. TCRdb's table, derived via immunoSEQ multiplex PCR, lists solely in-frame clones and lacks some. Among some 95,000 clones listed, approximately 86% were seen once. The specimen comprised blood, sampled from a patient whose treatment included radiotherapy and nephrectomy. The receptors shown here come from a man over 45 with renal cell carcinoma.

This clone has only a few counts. As DNA, the CDR3 is TGTGCCAGCAGTCGGGTCTCCCGGCGGGAAAAACTGTTTTTT. Translated, it gives CASSRVSRREKLFF. V and J are TRBV6-5 and TRBJ1-4, with D unresolved. The length of the CDR3 is 14 residues. Trimming removed 5 bases from V and 8 bases from J, with 15 bases in between. Germline loops: CDR1 MNHEY, CDR2 SVGAGI.

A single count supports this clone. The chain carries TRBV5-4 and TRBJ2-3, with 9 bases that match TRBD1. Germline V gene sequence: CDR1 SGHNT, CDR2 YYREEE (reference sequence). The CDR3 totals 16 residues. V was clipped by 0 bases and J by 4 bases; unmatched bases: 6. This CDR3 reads CASSLADWTGADTQYF. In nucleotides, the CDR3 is TGTGCCAGCAGCTTGGCAGATTGGACAGGGGCAGATACGCAGTATTTT.

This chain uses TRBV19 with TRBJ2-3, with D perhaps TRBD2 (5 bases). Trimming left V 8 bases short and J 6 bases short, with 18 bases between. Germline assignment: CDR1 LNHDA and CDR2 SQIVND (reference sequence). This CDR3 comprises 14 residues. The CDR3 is CASRKHGGEDTQYF. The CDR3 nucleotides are TGTGCCAGTCGAAAACATGGAGGTGAGGATACGCAGTATTTT.

CDR3 sequence: CASSKNRDLQETQYF. CDR3 in DNA: TGTGCCAGCAGCAAGAACCGGGACCTCCAAGAGACCCAGTACTTC. The chain recombines TRBV2 with TRBJ2-5; perhaps D is TRBD1 or TRBD2 (5 bases each). V was pared by 6 bases and J by 1 base, with 15 bases between. Per germline, CDR1 SNHLY and CDR2 FYNNEI. CDR3 size: 15 residues.

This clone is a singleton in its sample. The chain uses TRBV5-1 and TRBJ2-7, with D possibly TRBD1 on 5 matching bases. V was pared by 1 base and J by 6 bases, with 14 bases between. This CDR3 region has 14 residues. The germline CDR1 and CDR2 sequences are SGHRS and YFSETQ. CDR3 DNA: TGCGCCAGCAGCTTGAGGGGCTTTAGCCCCGAGCAGTACTTC. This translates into CASSLRGFSPEQYF.

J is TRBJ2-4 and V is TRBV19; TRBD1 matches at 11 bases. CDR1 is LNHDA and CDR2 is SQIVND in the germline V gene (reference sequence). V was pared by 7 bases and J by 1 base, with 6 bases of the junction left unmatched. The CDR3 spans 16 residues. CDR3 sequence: CASTPGQGAAKNIQYF. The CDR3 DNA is TGTGCCAGTACCCCTGGACAGGGGGCTGCCAAAAACATTCAGTACTTC.

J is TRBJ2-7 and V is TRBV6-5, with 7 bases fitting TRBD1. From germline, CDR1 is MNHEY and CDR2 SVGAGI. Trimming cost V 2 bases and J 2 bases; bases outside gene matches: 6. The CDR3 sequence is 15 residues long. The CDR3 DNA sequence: TGTGCCAGCAGTTACCGGACAGGAACCCCCTACGAGCAGTACTTC. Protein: CASSYRTGTPYEQYF.

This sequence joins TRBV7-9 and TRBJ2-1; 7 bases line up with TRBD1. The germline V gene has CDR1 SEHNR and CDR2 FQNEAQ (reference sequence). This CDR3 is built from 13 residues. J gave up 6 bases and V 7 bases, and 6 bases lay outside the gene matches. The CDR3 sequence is CASIGSGGNEQFF. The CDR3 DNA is TGTGCCAGCATTGGTTCAGGGGGCAATGAGCAGTTCTTC.

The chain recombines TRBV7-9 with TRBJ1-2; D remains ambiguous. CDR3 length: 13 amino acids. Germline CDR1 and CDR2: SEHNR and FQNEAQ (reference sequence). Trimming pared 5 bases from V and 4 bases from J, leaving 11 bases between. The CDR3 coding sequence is TGTGCCAGCAGCCCTCTAGGTACCTATGGCTACACCTTC. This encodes CASSPLGTYGYTF.

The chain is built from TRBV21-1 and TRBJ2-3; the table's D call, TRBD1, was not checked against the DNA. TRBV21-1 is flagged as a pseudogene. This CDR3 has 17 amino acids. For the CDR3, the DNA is TGTGCCAGCAGCAAAACCCCGGCGACAACTCCCACAGATACGCAGTATTTT. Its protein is CASSKTPATTPTDTQYF.

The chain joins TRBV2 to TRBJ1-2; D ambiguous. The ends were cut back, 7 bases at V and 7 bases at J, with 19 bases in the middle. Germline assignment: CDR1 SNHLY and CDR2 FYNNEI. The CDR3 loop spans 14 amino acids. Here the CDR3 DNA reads TGTGCCAGCACACCGACTCGGGATAGGTTTGGCTACACCTTC. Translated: CASTPTRDRFGYTF.

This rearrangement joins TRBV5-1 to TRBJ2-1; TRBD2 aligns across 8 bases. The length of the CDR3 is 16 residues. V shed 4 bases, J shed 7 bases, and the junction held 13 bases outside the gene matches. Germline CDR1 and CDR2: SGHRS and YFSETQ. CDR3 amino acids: CASSRRPSGGGNEQFF. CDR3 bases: TGCGCCAGCAGCCGGAGACCCAGCGGGGGCGGGAATGAGCAGTTCTTC.

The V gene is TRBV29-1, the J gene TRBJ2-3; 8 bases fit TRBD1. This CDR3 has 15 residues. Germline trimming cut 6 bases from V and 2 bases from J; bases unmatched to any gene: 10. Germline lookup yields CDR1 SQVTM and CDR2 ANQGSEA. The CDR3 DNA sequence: TGCAGCGTCCGACAGGGGACAGTTGACACAGATACGCAGTATTTT. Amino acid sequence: CSVRQGTVDTDTQYF.

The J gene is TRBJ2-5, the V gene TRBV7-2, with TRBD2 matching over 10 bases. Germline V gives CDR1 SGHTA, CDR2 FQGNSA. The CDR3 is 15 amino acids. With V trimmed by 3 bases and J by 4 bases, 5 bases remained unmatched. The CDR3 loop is CASSFLAGGGETQYF. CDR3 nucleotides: TGTGCCAGCAGCTTCTTAGCGGGAGGCGGAGAGACCCAGTACTTC.

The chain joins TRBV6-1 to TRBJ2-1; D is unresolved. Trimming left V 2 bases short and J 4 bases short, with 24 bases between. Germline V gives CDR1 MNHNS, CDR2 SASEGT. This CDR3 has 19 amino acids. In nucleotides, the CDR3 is TGTGCCAGCAGTGAATACCCTACGAACCCTCGTGCTCAATACAATGAGCAGTTCTTC. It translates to CASSEYPTNPRAQYNEQFF.

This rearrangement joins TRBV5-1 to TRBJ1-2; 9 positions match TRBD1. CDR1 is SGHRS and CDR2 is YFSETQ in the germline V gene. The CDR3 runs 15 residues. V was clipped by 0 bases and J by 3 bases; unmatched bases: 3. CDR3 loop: CASSLVGDRDYGYTF. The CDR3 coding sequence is TGCGCCAGCAGCTTGGTGGGGGACAGGGACTATGGCTACACCTTC.

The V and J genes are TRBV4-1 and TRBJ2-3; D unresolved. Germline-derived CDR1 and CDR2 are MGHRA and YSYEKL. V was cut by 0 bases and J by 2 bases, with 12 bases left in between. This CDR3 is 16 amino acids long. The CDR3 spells CASSQDPYRPTDTQYF. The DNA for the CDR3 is TGCGCCAGCAGCCAAGATCCCTATCGGCCCACAGATACGCAGTATTTT.

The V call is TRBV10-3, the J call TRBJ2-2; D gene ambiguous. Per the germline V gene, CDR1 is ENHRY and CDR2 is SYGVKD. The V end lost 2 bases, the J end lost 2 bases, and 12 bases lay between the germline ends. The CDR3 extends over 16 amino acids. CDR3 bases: TGTGCCATCAGTGAGGAGAGACGATTAAACACCGGGGAGCTGTTTTTT. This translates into CAISEERRLNTGELFF.

CDR3 in amino acids: CASTSGLWSDEQFF. The CDR3, as DNA: TGTGCCAGCACCTCGGGACTGTGGTCGGATGAGCAGTTCTTC. The J gene is TRBJ2-1, the V gene TRBV6-1, with D possibly matching TRBD2 (6 bases). The germline V and J ends were trimmed by 7 bases and 8 bases, with 18 bases remaining between them. Germline V gene data show CDR1 as MNHNS and CDR2 as SASEGT. CDR3 size: 14 residues.

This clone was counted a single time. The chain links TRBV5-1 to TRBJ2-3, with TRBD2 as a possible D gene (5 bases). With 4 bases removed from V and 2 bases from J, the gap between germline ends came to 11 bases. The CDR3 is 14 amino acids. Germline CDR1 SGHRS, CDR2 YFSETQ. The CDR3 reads CASSRWTVTDTQYF. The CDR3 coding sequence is TGCGCCAGCAGCAGATGGACTGTCACAGATACGCAGTATTTT.

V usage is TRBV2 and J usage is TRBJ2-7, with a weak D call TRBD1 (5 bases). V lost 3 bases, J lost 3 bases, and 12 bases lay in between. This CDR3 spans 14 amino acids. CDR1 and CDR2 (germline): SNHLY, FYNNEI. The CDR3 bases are TGTGCCAGCAGTGACAGGGAAGAGCTCTACGAGCAGTACTTC. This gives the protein CASSDREELYEQYF.

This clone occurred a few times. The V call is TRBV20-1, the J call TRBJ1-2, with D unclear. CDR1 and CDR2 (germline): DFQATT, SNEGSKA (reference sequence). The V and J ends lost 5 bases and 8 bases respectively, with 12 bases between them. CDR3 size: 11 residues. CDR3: CSAARRSGYTF. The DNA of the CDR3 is TGCAGTGCTGCTCGCCGTTCGGGCTACACCTTC.

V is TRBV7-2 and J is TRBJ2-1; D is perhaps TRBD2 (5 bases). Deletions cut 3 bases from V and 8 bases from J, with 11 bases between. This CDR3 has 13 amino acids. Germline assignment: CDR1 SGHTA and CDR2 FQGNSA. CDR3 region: CASSFLAIHEQFF. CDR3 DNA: TGTGCCAGCAGCTTTCTAGCAATCCATGAGCAGTTCTTC.

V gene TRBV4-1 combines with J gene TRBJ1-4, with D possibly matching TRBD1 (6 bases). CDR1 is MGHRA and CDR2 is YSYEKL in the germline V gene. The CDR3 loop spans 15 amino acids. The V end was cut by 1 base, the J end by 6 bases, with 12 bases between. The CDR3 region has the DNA TGCGCCAGCAGCCAAGGAACAGGGCTTTATGAAAAACTGTTTTTT. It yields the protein CASSQGTGLYEKLFF.

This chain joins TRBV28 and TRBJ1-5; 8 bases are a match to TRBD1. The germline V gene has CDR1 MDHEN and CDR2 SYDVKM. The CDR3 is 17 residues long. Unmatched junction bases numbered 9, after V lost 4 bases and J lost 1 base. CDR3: CASSWTGSGLSNQPQHF. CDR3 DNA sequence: TGTGCCAGCAGTTGGACAGGGTCGGGACTAAGCAATCAGCCCCAGCATTTT. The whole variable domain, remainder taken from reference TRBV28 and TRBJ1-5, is DVKVTQSSRYLVKRTGEKVFLECVQDMDHENMFWYRQDPGLGLRLIYFSYDVKMKEKGDIPEGYSVSREKKERFSLILESASTNQTSMYLCASSWTGSGLSNQPQHFGDGTRLSIL.

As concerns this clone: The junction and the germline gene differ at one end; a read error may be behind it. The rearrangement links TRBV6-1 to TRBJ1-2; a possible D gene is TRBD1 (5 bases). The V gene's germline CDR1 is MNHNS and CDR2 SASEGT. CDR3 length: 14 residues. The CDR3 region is CASTERQGAYGYTF. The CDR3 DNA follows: TGTGCCAGCACTGAAAGGCAGGGAGCCTATGGCTACACCTTC.

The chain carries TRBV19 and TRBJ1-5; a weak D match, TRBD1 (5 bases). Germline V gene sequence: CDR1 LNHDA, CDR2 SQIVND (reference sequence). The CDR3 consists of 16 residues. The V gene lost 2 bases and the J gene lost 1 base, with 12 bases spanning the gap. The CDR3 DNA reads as TGTGCCAGTAGTATACTCGGGGGACTGAGCAATCAGCCCCAGCATTTT. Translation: CASSILGGLSNQPQHF.

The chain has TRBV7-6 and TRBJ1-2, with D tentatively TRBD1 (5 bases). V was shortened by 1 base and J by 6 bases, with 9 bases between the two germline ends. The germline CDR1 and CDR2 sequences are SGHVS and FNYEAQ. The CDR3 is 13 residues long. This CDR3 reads CASSLGGVDGYTF. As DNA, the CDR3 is TGTGCCAGCAGCTTAGGGGGGGTCGATGGCTACACCTTC.

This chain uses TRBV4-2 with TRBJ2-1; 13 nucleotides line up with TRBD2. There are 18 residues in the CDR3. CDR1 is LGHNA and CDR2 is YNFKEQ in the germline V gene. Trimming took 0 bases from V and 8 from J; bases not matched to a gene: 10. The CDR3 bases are TGTGCCAGCAGCCAAGATCTTTCTACTAGCGGGAGGGCCCATGAGCAGTTCTTC. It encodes CASSQDLSTSGRAHEQFF.

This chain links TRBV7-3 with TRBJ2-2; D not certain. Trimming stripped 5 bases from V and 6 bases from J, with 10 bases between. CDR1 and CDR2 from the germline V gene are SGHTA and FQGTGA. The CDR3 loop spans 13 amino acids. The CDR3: CASSRRQAGELFF. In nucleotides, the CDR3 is TGTGCCAGCAGCCGACGGCAGGCCGGGGAGCTGTTTTTT.